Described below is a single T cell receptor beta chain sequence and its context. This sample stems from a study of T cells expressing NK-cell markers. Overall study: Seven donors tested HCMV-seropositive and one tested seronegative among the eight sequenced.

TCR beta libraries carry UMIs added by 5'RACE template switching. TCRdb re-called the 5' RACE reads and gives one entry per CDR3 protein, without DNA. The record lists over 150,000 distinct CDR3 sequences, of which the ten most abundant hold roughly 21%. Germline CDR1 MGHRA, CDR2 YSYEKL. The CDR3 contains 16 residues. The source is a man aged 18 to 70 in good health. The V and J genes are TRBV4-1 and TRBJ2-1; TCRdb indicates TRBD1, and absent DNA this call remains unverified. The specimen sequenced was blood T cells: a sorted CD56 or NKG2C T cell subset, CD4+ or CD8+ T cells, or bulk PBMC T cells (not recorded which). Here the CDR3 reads CASSQEGTGVYNEQFF.